Listed below are T cell receptor beta chains from one sample, sequenced in a study of blood T cells in healthy people across ages. MiXCR, applied by TCRdb to the 5' RACE reads, yields one record per CDR3 protein. The sample has fewer than 2 million distinct CDR3 sequences, about 39% seen once; the top ten hold roughly 23%. Sample: blood. The receptors stem from a human donor in good health. Both conserved end residues are part of each CDR3. The D gene is left open where the match is weak. Only some rows state a clone size, as once, few, many or a class for expanded clones.

-	TRBV20-1	TRBJ1-1	-	14	TGCAGTGCTAGAGCCGGGGGCTTCGGGACTGAAGCTTTCTTT	CSARAGGFGTEAFF
-	TRBV6-6	TRBJ1-1	-	14	TGTGCCAGCACTTACTCGGGGGGGAGGACTGAAGCTTTCTTT	CASTYSGGRTEAFF
-	TRBV27	TRBJ2-3	-	15	TGTGCCAGCAGTTTGACAGTTTTGTCCCCGGATACGCAGTATTTT	CASSLTVLSPDTQYF
TRBD2	TRBV4-3	TRBJ2-7	few	17	TGCGCCAGCAGCCAAGATCGATTTCTAGCGGGGGGGAACGAGCAGTACTTC	CASSQDRFLAGGNEQYF
-	TRBV12-3/TRBV12-4	TRBJ2-7	many	11	TGTGCCAGCGGGAATGGCTACGAGCAGTACTTC	CASGNGYEQYF
TRBD1	TRBV6-1	TRBJ1-2	few	14	TGTGCCAGCATCGAACAGGGGGCGGGTTATGGCTACACCTTC	CASIEQGAGYGYTF
-	TRBV7-9	TRBJ2-3	-	13	TGTGCCAGCAGCTCGGTCCGGGTAGATACGCAGTATTTT	CASSSVRVDTQYF
-	TRBV5-6	TRBJ2-3	-	15	TGTGCCAGCAGCTTCAGCCACGTGCCTTCAGATACGCAGTATTTT	CASSFSHVPSDTQYF
TRBD1	TRBV2	TRBJ1-2	few	14	TGTGCCAGCAGTGAATCAGAGGGGGCCTATGGCTACACCTTC	CASSESEGAYGYTF
-	TRBV3-1	TRBJ2-7	-	17	TGTGCCAGCAGCCACCTTCAGGGACGGGAGAGGTCCTACGAGCAGTACTTC	CASSHLQGRERSYEQYF
-	TRBV20-1	TRBJ2-7	-	15	TGCAGTGCTAGAGAACCGGGTCCGGAGACTCACGAGCAGTACTTC	CSAREPGPETHEQYF
-	TRBV9	TRBJ1-6	-	14	TGTGCCAGCAGAAAGGGATCCCATAATTCACCCCTCCACTTT	CASRKGSHNSPLHF
TRBD2	TRBV4-3	TRBJ2-5	-	15	TGCGCCAGCAGCCAAGATCGGGGGGAACAAGAGACCCAGTACTTC	CASSQDRGEQETQYF
-	TRBV10-3	TRBJ2-3	few	14	TGTGCCATCAGTGCTTTAGCGGTAACAGATACGCAGTATTTT	CAISALAVTDTQYF
TRBD2	TRBV14	TRBJ2-1	-	13	TGTGCCAGCAGCCAAGTGAGACTAGCAGTTCAGTTCTTC	CASSQVRLAVQFF
-	TRBV10-2	TRBJ2-2	-	14	TGCGCCAGCAGTGTAAAAGGGGGTCCCGGGGAGCGGTTTTTT	CASSVKGGPGERFF
-	TRBV2	TRBJ2-3	-	13	TGTGCCAGCAGTGAGCACCCCCGTGATACGCAGTATTTT	CASSEHPRDTQYF
-	TRBV24-1	TRBJ2-4	-	14	TGTGCCACCAGTGATGTCGACAGGCCGGACATTCAGTACTTC	CATSDVDRPDIQYF
-	TRBV7-2	TRBJ2-1	few	14	TGTACCAGCAGCTTAAATAGAAGGGGCGGTGAGCAGTTCTTC	CTSSLNRRGGEQFF
-	TRBV29-1	TRBJ1-5	few	13	TGCAGCGTTGTCGGGCACCCTGGGCAGCCCCAGCATTTT	CSVVGHPGQPQHF
TRBD1	TRBV20-1	TRBJ1-2	-	14	TGCAGTGCTAGAGGCCGGGACAGGGAGTATGGCTACACCTTC	CSARGRDREYGYTF
-	TRBV12-5	TRBJ1-2	-	16	TGTGCTAGTGGACTCGGGTCAGCCCTAACTAACTATGGCTACACCTTC	CASGLGSALTNYGYTF